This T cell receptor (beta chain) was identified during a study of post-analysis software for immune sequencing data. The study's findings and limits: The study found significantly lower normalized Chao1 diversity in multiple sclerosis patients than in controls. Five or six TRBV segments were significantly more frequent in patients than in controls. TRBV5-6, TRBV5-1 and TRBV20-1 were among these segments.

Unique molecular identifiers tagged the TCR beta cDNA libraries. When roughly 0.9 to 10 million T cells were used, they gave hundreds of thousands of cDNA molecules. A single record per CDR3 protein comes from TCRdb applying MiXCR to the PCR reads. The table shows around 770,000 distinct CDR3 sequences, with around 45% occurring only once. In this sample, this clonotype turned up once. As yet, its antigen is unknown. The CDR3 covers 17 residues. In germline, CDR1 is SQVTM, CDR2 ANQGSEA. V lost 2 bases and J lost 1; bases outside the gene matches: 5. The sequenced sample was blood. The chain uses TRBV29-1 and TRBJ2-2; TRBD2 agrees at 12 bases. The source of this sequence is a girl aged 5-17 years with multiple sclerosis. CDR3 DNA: TGCAGCGTTGAACCCGGACTAGCGGGACTGAACACCGGGGAGCTGTTTTTT. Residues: CSVEPGLAGLNTGELFF.